The 22 T cell receptor beta chains listed next were all sequenced from one sample in a study of blood T cell repertoires in COVID-19. TCRdb keeps only in-frame clones here, not all; method: immunoSEQ multiplex PCR. There are 310,000 or so clones in the sample; around 90% occur only once, and 1% lies in the top ten. Specimen: peripheral blood. Receptors originate from a man aged 45-65 years with active or convalescent COVID-19.

This chain uses TRBV30 with TRBJ1-2, with TRBD1 identical over 10 bases. The J segment lost 5 bases and the V segment lost 5 bases, leaving 5 bases of the junction unmatched. The germline V gene encodes CDR1 GTSNPN and CDR2 SVGIG (reference sequence). This CDR3 has 13 residues. This CDR3 reads CAWGDRGWYGYTF. The CDR3, as DNA: TGTGCCTGGGGGGACAGGGGCTGGTATGGCTACACCTTC.

With regard to this clone: Other DNA sequences in this sample translate to the same CDR3. The chain links TRBV6-5 to TRBJ2-5, with D maybe TRBD2 (5 bases). This CDR3 region has 14 residues. Per the germline V gene, CDR1 is MNHEY and CDR2 is SVGAGI. V lost 0 bases, J lost 2 bases, and 7 bases lay in between. The CDR3 reads CASSYSTSQETQYF. Written as DNA, the CDR3 is TGTGCCAGCAGTTACTCAACTAGTCAAGAGACCCAGTACTTC.

V usage is TRBV2 and J usage is TRBJ2-2, with TRBD2 as a possible D gene (7 bases). Trimming cost V 9 bases and J 4 bases, with 15 bases left between them. The germline CDR1 and CDR2 sequences are SNHLY and FYNNEI. The length of the CDR3 is 14 residues. In DNA form, the CDR3 reads TGTGCCAGTTCCGGGGGGCGAGTCACCGGGGAGCTGTTTTTT. As protein: CASSGGRVTGELFF.

In its sample, this clone was seen a few times. The chain couples TRBV6-5 to TRBJ1-1; the D is unclear. CDR3 length: 12 amino acids. V lost 7 bases and J lost 4, with 10 bases in between. The germline gives CDR1 MNHEY, CDR2 SVGAGI. The CDR3 region has the DNA TGTGCCAGCATTCCTGAGGGCACTGAAGCTTTCTTT. Protein sequence: CASIPEGTEAFF.

This clone was seen only once. The rearrangement uses TRBV6-6 and TRBJ1-1, with TRBD1 as a possible D gene (6 bases). This CDR3 has 15 amino acids. The V gene's germline CDR1 is MNHNY and CDR2 SVGAGI (reference sequence). The V gene lost 6 bases and the J gene lost 10 bases, with 24 bases spanning the gap. The DNA for the CDR3 is TGTGCCAGCAGCTCCTCCCAGGGGATATCGTGGGGAGCTTTCTTT. Translating gives CASSSSQGISWGAFF.

This rearrangement joins TRBV6-6 to TRBJ2-1; 7 nucleotides match TRBD1. Germline loops: CDR1 MNHNY, CDR2 SVGAGI (reference sequence). Trimming removed 7 bases from V and 4 bases from J; junction bases left unmatched: 7. The CDR3 runs to 14 residues. The CDR3 DNA reads TGTGCCAGCAAACGGGACAGCACATACAATGAGCAGTTCTTC. This encodes CASKRDSTYNEQFF.

The chain recombines TRBV9 with TRBJ2-1; D uncertain. Germline loops: CDR1 SGDLS, CDR2 YYNGEE. The CDR3 is 14 residues long. V was pared by 1 base and J by 5 bases, with 10 bases between. DNA for the CDR3: TGTGCCAGCAGCGTACGAGGAACTAACAATGAGCAGTTCTTC. It translates to CASSVRGTNNEQFF.

This chain uses TRBV30 with TRBJ1-5; maybe TRBD1 (5 bases). Germline lookup yields CDR1 GTSNPN and CDR2 SVGIG (reference sequence). V was trimmed by 3 bases and J by 5 bases, leaving 20 bases between them. This CDR3 contains 16 residues. CDR3 amino acids: CAWSRLGSGEDQPQHF. The CDR3 coding sequence is TGTGCCTGGAGCCGGCTAGGGTCGGGGGAGGATCAGCCCCAGCATTTT.

This chain links TRBV19 with TRBJ2-7, with a tentative D call TRBD2 (6 bases). The CDR3 runs to 13 residues. Germline CDR1 and CDR2: LNHDA and SQIVND (reference sequence). Trimming stripped 6 bases from V and 3 bases from J, with 12 bases between. The chain's CDR3 is CASSPTGVYEQYF. CDR3 coding DNA: TGTGCCAGTAGCCCGACGGGGGTCTACGAGCAGTACTTC.

The rearrangement joins TRBV29-1 to TRBJ1-1; possible D gene TRBD1, 6 bases. Trimming stripped 6 bases from V and 2 bases from J, with 28 bases between. Germline V gene lookup returns CDR1 SQVTM and CDR2 ANQGSEA. CDR3 length: 18 residues. CDR3 coding DNA: TGCAGCGTCACTACCGGGACAATCCTCTTGGTAGGCAACACTGAAGCTTTCTTT. This gives the protein CSVTTGTILLVGNTEAFF. Full variable domain (rest looked up from reference TRBV29-1 and TRBJ1-1): SAVISQKPSRDICQRGTSLTIQCQVDSQVTMMFWYRQQPGQSLTLIATANQGSEATYESGFVIDKFPISRPNLTFSTLTVSNMSPEDSSIYLCSVTTGTILLVGNTEAFFGQGTRLTVV.

The V gene is TRBV28, the J gene TRBJ2-7, with 9 bases fitting TRBD1. The trim removed 6 bases at V and 4 bases at J, leaving 7 bases unmatched. The CDR3 has 14 residues. CDR1 and CDR2 from the germline V gene are MDHEN and SYDVKM. The chain's CDR3 is CASSRRDRAYEQYF. CDR3 bases: TGTGCCAGCAGCAGGCGGGACAGGGCATACGAGCAGTACTTC.

The chain employs TRBV5-1 and TRBJ2-7; 9 nucleotides agree with TRBD1. V lost 3 bases, J lost 3 bases, and 4 bases stayed unmatched. CDR3 size: 14 residues. The germline gives CDR1 SGHRS, CDR2 YFSETQ. CDR3 sequence: CASSSGTGYYEQYF. The CDR3 DNA reads TGCGCCAGCAGCTCCGGGACAGGGTACTACGAGCAGTACTTC. Complete variable domain (other parts from reference TRBV5-1 and TRBJ2-7): KAGVTQTPRYLIKTRGQQVTLSCSPISGHRSVSWYQQTPGQGLQFLFEYFSETQRNKGNFPGRFSGRQFSNSRSEMNVSTLELGDSALYLCASSSGTGYYEQYFGPGTRLTVT.

V and J are TRBV7-2 and TRBJ1-4, with a tentative D call TRBD1 (6 bases). The germline V gene encodes CDR1 SGHTA and CDR2 FQGNSA. This CDR3 comprises 15 residues. V gave up 5 bases and J gave up 4 bases, with 14 bases separating them. CDR3 coding DNA: TGTGCCAGCAGCCCCCGTCCGGGACATAATGAAAAACTGTTTTTT. Translated, it gives CASSPRPGHNEKLFF.

This clone showed up just a few times. J is TRBJ1-5 and V is TRBV28; D is unclear. Germline CDR1 is MDHEN and CDR2 is SYDVKM. The CDR3 has 13 residues. Deletions cut 5 bases from V and 11 bases from J, with 16 bases between. CDR3 loop: CASSRNINQAQHF. Here the CDR3 DNA reads TGTGCCAGCAGTCGAAACATCAACCAGGCCCAGCATTTT.

This chain connects TRBV19 to TRBJ2-7; 8 bases align to TRBD1. The germline CDR1 and CDR2 sequences are LNHDA and SQIVND (reference sequence). The CDR3 totals 16 residues. V trimming: 5 bases; J trimming: 4 bases; junction bases outside the gene matches: 13. This CDR3 is CASSYRLDRGVYEQYF. The CDR3 DNA is TGTGCCAGTAGTTATCGATTAGACAGGGGAGTGTACGAGCAGTACTTC. Based on the CDR3 plus reference TRBV19 and TRBJ2-7, the full variable domain is DGGITQSPKYLFRKEGQNVTLSCEQNLNHDAMYWYRQDPGQGLRLIYYSQIVNDFQKGDIAEGYSVSREKKESFPLTVTSAQKNPTAFYLCASSYRLDRGVYEQYFGPGTRLTVT.

V and J are TRBV20-1 and TRBJ1-2; 9 bases align to TRBD1. The CDR3 has 15 residues. The V gene's germline CDR1 is DFQATT and CDR2 SNEGSKA (reference sequence). With V trimmed by 3 bases and J by 4 bases, 9 bases remained unmatched. The CDR3 DNA reads TGCAGTGCTAGTAAGGGACAGGGAGTAGCCTATGGCTACACCTTC. Protein sequence: CSASKGQGVAYGYTF.

CDR3 nucleotide sequence: TGCGCCAGCAGCGGACAGGGGTTGAGGGCTGGTAGCTACACCTTC. Translated: CASSGQGLRAGSYTF. V and J are TRBV5-1 and TRBJ1-2; 9 bases line up with TRBD1. CDR1 is SGHRS and CDR2 is YFSETQ in the germline V gene. This CDR3 has 15 amino acids. Losses at the gene ends were 4 bases for V and 9 bases for J; bases not matched to a gene: 13.

The chain couples TRBV30 to TRBJ1-1; TRBD1 matches at 8 bases. Trimming cost V 3 bases and J 5 bases; bases outside gene matches: 14. Germline V gene lookup returns CDR1 GTSNPN and CDR2 SVGIG (reference sequence). The CDR3 has 16 residues. CDR3 loop: CAWRPWTGQIGTEAFF. The CDR3 nucleotides are TGTGCCTGGAGGCCTTGGACAGGGCAAATTGGGACTGAAGCTTTCTTT.

This rearrangement joins TRBV11-2 to TRBJ1-1, with TRBD1 as a possible D gene (5 bases). Germline CDR1 and CDR2: SGHAT and FQNNGV. V lost 1 base, J lost 0 bases, and 12 bases lay in between. The CDR3 consists of 16 residues. CDR3 DNA sequence: TGTGCCAGCAGCTTAGTATTTCGACAGATGAACACTGAAGCTTTCTTT. Translation: CASSLVFRQMNTEAFF.

The chain recombines TRBV19 with TRBJ1-5; D is perhaps TRBD1 (6 bases). This CDR3 comprises 15 residues. V was pared by 4 bases and J by 1 base, with 11 bases between. The V gene's germline CDR1 is LNHDA and CDR2 SQIVND (reference sequence). Here the CDR3 reads CASSTQGKSNQPQHF. Here the CDR3 DNA reads TGTGCCAGTAGTACCCAGGGGAAGAGCAATCAGCCCCAGCATTTT.

This sequence joins TRBV5-6 and TRBJ2-1, with 7 positions matching TRBD1. The CDR3 runs 14 residues. Trimming at V came to 1 base and at J to 9 bases, leaving 7 bases not matched to a gene. The germline V gene has CDR1 SGHDT and CDR2 YYEEEE. The CDR3 reads CASSLRQGLGEQFF. The CDR3 region has the DNA TGTGCCAGCAGCTTGAGACAGGGTCTTGGTGAGCAGTTCTTC.

The CDR3 sequence is CASSDLGQGALYEQYF. The CDR3 bases are TGTGCCAGCAGTGACCTCGGACAGGGGGCTCTATACGAGCAGTACTTC. The gene calls are TRBV25-1 and TRBJ2-7; 11 nucleotides align to TRBD1. Germline CDR1 and CDR2: MGHDK and SYGVNS. The CDR3 has 16 residues. After removal of 3 bases from V and 4 bases from J, the junction contained 8 bases not matched to a gene.